Below are 3 T cell receptor beta chains sequenced from a single sample in a study of cytomegalovirus exposure and HLA in healthy donors. The method was immunoSEQ multiplex PCR; TCRdb's version includes in-frame clones alone and lacks a portion of them. This table has roughly 100,000 clones, roughly 86% appearing once. The sequenced sample consisted of PBMCs. The receptors come from a young woman in good health and CMV-seropositive.

The genes are TRBV4-1 and TRBJ1-4, with a tentative D call TRBD1 (6 bases). This CDR3 region has 15 residues. V dropped 2 bases and J dropped 5 bases, with 12 bases sitting between them. From germline, CDR1 is MGHRA and CDR2 YSYEKL. CDR3 residues: CASSQLQGTNEKLFF. The DNA for the CDR3 is TGCGCCAGCAGCCAATTACAGGGAACAAATGAAAAACTGTTTTTT.

The CDR3 sequence is CASNPTHFSYEQYF. CDR3 nucleotides: TGTGCCAGCAACCCGACACATTTCTCCTACGAGCAGTACTTC. The V call is TRBV28, the J call TRBJ2-7; D unresolved. There are 14 residues in the CDR3. Germline CDR1 is MDHEN and CDR2 is SYDVKM. The V end lost 7 bases, the J end lost 0 bases, and 13 bases lay between the germline ends.

This chain uses TRBV18 with TRBJ1-2; D call uncertain. Germline loops: CDR1 KGHSH, CDR2 LQKENI. V was clipped by 5 bases and J by 6 bases, with 19 bases between them. The CDR3 contains 15 residues. The CDR3 bases are TGTGCCAGCTCAAGATACCGGGATCTCGAGGATGGCTACACCTTC. Its translation: CASSRYRDLEDGYTF.